The rows below give T cell receptor beta chains drawn from one sample of a study of blood T cell repertoires in COVID-19. Clones were sequenced by immunoSEQ multiplex PCR, and TCRdb holds only the in-frame ones, with some missing. The sample records 140,000 to 150,000 clones, roughly 88% being singletons. Input material: PBMCs or T cells enriched from blood (not recorded which). The origin of the receptors is a woman in her 30s with acute COVID-19. The conserved cysteine and the conserved F or W are not part of the CDR3 here. The order of the fields is D gene, V gene, CDR3 protein. D genes are given only for firm matches.

NA	TRBV27	ASISRVLNTEAF
NA	TRBV29-1	SVWQGGTIY
NA	TRBV30	AWSRFEKLF
TRBD2	TRBV19	ASSTALTRWVAGEDTQY
NA	TRBV9	ASSVESPGTEAF
NA	TRBV7-2	ASSLAGGFSGNTIY
TRBD2	TRBV5-1	ASSWRGTSGSKETQY
TRBD1	TRBV18	ASSPRQGAADTQY
NA	TRBV19	ASNTKMGGTEAF
NA	TRBV7-3	ASSPQDQRAGANVLT
TRBD2	TRBV28	ASSPGSAGGRSSEQF
NA	TRBV12-1	ASSLGWTKGPQH
TRBD2	TRBV5-1	ASSLGTSGSIPETQY
TRBD1	TRBV7-2	ASSTRGTGELF
TRBD1	TRBV10-3	AISVTTGGNSPLH
TRBD2	TRBV5-4	ASSLGGGRGGETQY
TRBD1	TRBV7-2	ASSLGDSNSYEQY
TRBD2	TRBV2	ASSGGSLAGVSQY
TRBD1	TRBV6-5	ASRTRGQGAYEQY
TRBD2	TRBV6-5	ASSYSVAGEFNEQF
NA	TRBV5-1	ASSLQGTMGPSYEQY
NA	TRBV20-1	SASPGGTYEQY
NA	TRBV7-2	ASSFESGRLQETQY
TRBD1	TRBV28	ASSLQGGRNTIY
NA	TRBV27	ASSLSAGVEAF
TRBD2	TRBV7-9	ASSLGTSGYNEQF
NA	TRBV27	ASSFQGQGYT
TRBD2	TRBV27	ASSGLAGGGETQY
NA	TRBV6-4	ASRETGENSPLH
NA	TRBV6-4	ASLLQPQH
NA	TRBV19	ASSITTAYYGYT
TRBD2	TRBV6-5	ATGWTSGYEQY
NA	TRBV11-1	ASSASRSSQQY
TRBD1	TRBV18	ASSPSDGTGGWEQY
NA	TRBV19	ASRPGSEGRTEAF
NA	TRBV4-1	ASSQPGVLAPSRDPVDTQY
NA	TRBV19	ASATGDTKNIQY
NA	TRBV6-5	ASSRQASSYEQY
NA	TRBV18	ASSPEAGRETQY
NA	TRBV7-3	ASSLAQTSTDTQY
TRBD2	TRBV9	ASSAPGGGETQY
TRBD1	TRBV18	ASSPPSGGISGANVLT
TRBD2	TRBV4-3	ASSLVTSGDTDTQY
NA	TRBV5-4	ASSPRTGELF
NA	TRBV19	ASRHGQNNQPQH
NA	TRBV6-5	ASSLRQVQVSEAF
TRBD2	TRBV5-1	ASSPGILAGANEQF
TRBD2	TRBV7-2	ASSFTGRSTDTQY
NA	TRBV5-4	ASSLGLRDTEAF
NA	TRBV28	ASSSPTAGQTSYEQY
TRBD1	TRBV28	ASTATGLGEAF
TRBD1	TRBV10-3	ATVDRVSNYGYT
TRBD1	TRBV6-5	ASSNGQGADTQY